This T cell receptor beta chain was documented in a study of blood T cells in healthy people across ages. Study-wide points: A roughly linear age-dependent decrease characterized TCR beta diversity per million T cells. Percentage of naive T cells showed a strong correlation with TCR beta diversity.

This clonotype was detected only a few times. Its specificity is unknown. V was pared by 4 bases and J by 6 bases, with 11 bases between. Germline values: CDR1 MRHNA, CDR2 SNTAGT. The CDR3 has 13 residues. For the second PCR, which ran for about 7 to 11 cycles, a sample-barcoded 5' primer and a J-beta primer mix were used. TCRdb processed the 5' RACE reads anew with MiXCR; each CDR3 protein has one entry. The sample has roughly 830,000 distinct CDR3 sequences; around two thirds are singletons. The sequencing input was blood. The clonotype originates from a man aged 30 to 45 in good health. The rearrangement links TRBV6-4 to TRBJ2-3; D is possibly TRBD1 (6 bases). As DNA, the CDR3 is TGTGCCAGCAGTGCTCAGGGGAAGGATACGCAGTATTTT. Translating it yields CASSAQGKDTQYF.